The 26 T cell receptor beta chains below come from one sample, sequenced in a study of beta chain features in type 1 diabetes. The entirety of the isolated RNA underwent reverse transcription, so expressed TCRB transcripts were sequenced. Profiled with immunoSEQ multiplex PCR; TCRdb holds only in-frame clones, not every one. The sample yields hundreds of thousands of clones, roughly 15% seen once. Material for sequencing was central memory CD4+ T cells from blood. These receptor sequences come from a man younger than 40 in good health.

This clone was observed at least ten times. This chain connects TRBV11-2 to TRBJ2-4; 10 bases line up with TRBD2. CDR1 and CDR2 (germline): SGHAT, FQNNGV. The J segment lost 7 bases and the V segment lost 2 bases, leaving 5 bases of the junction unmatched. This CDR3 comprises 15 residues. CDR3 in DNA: TGTGCCAGCAGCTTATGGACTAGCGGAGGGAACATTCAGTACTTC. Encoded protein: CASSLWTSGGNIQYF.

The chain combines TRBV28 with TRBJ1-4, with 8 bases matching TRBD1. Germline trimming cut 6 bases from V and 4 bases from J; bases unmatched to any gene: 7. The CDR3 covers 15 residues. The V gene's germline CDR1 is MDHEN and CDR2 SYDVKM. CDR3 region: CASSYGTGFNEKLFF. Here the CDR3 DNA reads TGTGCCAGCAGCTACGGGACAGGCTTTAATGAAAAACTGTTTTTT.

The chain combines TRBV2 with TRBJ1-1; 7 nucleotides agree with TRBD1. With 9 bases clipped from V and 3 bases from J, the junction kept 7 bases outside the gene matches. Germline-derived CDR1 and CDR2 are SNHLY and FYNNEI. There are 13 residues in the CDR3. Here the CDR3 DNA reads TGTGCCAGTACAGGGGAGGTGGACACTGAAGCTTTCTTT. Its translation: CASTGEVDTEAFF.

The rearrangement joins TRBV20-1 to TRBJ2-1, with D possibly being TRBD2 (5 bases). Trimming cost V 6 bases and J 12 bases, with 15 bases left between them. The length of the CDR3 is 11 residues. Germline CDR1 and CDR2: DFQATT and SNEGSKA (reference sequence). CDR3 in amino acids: CSAQVRGWQFF. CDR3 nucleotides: TGCAGTGCCCAGGTACGGGGATGGCAGTTCTTC.

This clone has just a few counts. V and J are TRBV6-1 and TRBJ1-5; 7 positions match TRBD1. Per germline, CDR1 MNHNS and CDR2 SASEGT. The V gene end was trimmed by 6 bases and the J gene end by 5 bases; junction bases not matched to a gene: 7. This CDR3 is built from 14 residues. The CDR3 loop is CASREQGPHQPQHF. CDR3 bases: TGTGCCAGCAGAGAACAGGGGCCCCATCAGCCCCAGCATTTT.

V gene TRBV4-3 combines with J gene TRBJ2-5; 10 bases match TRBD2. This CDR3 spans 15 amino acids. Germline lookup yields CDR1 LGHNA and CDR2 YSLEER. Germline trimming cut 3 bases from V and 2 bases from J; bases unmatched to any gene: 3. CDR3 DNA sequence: TGCGCCAGCAGCCAGGAGACTAGCGGGCAAGAGACCCAGTACTTC. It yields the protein CASSQETSGQETQYF.

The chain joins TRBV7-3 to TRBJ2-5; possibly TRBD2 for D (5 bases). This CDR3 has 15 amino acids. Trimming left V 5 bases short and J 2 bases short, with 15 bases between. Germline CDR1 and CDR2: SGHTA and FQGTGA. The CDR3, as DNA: TGTGCCAGCAGCCCGACGGGGTCGGCACAAGAGACCCAGTACTTC. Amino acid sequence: CASSPTGSAQETQYF.

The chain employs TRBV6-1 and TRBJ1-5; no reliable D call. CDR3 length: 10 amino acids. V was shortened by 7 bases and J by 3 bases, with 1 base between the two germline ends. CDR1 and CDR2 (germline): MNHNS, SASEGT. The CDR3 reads CASTNQPQHF. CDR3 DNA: TGTGCCAGCACCAATCAGCCCCAGCATTTT.

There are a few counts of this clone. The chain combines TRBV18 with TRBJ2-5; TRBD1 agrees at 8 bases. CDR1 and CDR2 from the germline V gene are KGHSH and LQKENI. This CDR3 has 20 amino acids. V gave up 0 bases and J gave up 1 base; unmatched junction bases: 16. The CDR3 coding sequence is TGTGCCAGCTCACCACCCCGGGACAGGCAAGAATTTGGGCTCCAAGAGACCCAGTACTTC. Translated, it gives CASSPPRDRQEFGLQETQYF.

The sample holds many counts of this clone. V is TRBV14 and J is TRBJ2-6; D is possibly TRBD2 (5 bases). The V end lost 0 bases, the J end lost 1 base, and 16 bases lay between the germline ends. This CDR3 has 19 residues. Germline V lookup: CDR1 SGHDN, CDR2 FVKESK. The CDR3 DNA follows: TGTGCCAGCAGCCAAGAGTCCCCGCGGCCGGGATCTGGGGCCAACGTCCTGACTTTC. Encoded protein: CASSQESPRPGSGANVLTF.

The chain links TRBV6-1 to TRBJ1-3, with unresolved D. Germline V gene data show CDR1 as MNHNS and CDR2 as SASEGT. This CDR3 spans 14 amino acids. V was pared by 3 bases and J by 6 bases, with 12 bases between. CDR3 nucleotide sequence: TGTGCCAGCAGTGACTACCCATCAGAAAACACCATATATTTT. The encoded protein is CASSDYPSENTIYF.

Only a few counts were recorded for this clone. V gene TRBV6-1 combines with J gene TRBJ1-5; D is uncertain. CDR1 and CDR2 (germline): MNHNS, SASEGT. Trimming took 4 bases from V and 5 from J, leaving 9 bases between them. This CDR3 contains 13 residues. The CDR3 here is CASSVRPDQPQHF. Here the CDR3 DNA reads TGTGCCAGCAGTGTACGGCCCGATCAGCCCCAGCATTTT.

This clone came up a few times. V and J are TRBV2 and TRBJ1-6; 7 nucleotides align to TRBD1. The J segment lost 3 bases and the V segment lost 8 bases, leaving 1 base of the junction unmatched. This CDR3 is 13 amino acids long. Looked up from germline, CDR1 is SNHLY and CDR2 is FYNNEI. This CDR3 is CASGTDYNSPLHF. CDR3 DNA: TGTGCCAGCGGGACAGACTATAATTCACCCCTCCACTTT.

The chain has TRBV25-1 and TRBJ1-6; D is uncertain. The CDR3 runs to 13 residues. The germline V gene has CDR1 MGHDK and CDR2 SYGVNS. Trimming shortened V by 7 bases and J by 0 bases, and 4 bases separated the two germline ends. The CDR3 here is CASKGSYNSPLHF. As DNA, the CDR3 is TGTGCCAGCAAGGGCTCCTATAATTCACCCCTCCACTTT.

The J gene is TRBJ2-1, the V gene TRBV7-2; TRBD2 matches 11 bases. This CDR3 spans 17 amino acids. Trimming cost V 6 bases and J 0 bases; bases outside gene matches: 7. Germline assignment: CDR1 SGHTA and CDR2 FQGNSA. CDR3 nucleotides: TGTGCCAGCAGTTCTAGCGGGAGGTCGAGCTCCTACAATGAGCAGTTCTTC. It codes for CASSSSGRSSSYNEQFF.

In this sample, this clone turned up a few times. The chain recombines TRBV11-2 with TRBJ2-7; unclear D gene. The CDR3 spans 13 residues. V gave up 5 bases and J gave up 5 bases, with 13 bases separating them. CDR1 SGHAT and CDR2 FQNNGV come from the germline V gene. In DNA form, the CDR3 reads TGTGCCAGCAGCCTGACTCCAAGCGACGAGCAGTACGTC. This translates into CASSLTPSDEQYV.

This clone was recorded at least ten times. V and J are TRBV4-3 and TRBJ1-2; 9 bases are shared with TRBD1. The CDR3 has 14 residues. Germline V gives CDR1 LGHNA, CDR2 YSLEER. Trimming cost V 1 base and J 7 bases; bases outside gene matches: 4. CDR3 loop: CASSQGTGEVGYTF. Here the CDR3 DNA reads TGCGCCAGCAGCCAAGGGACAGGGGAGGTTGGCTACACCTTC.

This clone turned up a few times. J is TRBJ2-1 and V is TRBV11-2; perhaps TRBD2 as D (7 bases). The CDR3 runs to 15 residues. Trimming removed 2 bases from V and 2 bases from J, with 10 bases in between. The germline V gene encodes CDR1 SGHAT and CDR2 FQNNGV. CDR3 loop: CASSLLRGPYNEQFF. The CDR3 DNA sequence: TGTGCCAGCAGCTTACTGCGGGGGCCCTACAATGAGCAGTTCTTC.

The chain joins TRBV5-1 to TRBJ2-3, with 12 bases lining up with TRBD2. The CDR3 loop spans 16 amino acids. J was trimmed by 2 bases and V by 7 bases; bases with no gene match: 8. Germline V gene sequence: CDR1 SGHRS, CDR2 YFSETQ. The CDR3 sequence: CASGLTSGGNTDTQYF. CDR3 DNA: TGCGCCAGCGGCCTGACTAGCGGGGGAAACACAGATACGCAGTATTTT.

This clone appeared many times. The CDR3 spells CASSQANRDSRSSGYTF. The CDR3, as DNA: TGCGCCAGCAGCCAAGCTAACAGGGACAGTCGGTCTTCTGGCTACACCTTC. V and J are TRBV4-1 and TRBJ1-2; 7 bases fit TRBD1. The ends lost 1 base at V and 7 bases at J; junction bases unmatched: 15. Looked up from germline, CDR1 is MGHRA and CDR2 is YSYEKL. The CDR3 totals 17 residues.

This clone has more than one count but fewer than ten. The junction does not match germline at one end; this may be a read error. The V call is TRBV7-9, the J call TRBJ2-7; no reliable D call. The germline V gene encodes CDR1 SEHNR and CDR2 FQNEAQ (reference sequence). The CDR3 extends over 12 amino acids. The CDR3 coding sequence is TGTGCCAGCAGCTCGCCCTTGATGTCCACACGCTTC. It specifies CASSSPLMSTRF. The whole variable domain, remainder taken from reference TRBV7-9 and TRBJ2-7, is DTGVSQNPRHKITKRGQNVTFRCDPISEHNRLYWYRQTLGQGPEFLTYFQNEAQLEKSRLLSDRFSAERPKGSFSTLEIQRTEQGDSAMYLCASSSPLMSTRFGPGTRLTVT.

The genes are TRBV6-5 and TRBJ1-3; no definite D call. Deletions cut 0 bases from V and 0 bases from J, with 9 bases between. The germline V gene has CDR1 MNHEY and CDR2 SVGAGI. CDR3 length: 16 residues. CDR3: CASSYSGSRSGNTIYF. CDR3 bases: TGTGCCAGCAGTTACTCGGGGTCCCGCTCTGGAAACACCATATATTTT.

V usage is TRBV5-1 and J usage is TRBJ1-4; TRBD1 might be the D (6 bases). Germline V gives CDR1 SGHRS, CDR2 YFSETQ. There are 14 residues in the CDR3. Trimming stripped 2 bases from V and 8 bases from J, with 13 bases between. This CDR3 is CASSFGGDGEKLFF. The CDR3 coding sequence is TGCGCCAGCAGCTTCGGGGGCGATGGCGAAAAACTGTTTTTT.

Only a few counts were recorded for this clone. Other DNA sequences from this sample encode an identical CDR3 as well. This CDR3 reads CASSRTRSTDTQYF. CDR3 sequence (DNA): TGTGCCAGCAGCCGCACGCGAAGCACAGATACGCAGTATTTT. J is TRBJ2-3 and V is TRBV7-9; D is unclear. There are 14 residues in the CDR3. The V gene lost 5 bases and the J gene lost 0 bases, with 9 bases spanning the gap. Germline V gene data show CDR1 as SEHNR and CDR2 as FQNEAQ (reference sequence).

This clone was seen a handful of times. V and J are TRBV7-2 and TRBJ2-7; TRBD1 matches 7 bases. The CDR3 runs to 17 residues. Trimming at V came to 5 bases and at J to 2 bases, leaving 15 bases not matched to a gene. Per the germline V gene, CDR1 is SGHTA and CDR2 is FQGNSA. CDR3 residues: CASSLVFTGAKAYEQYV. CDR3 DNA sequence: TGTGCCAGCAGCCTCGTTTTCACAGGGGCCAAAGCCTACGAGCAGTACGTC.

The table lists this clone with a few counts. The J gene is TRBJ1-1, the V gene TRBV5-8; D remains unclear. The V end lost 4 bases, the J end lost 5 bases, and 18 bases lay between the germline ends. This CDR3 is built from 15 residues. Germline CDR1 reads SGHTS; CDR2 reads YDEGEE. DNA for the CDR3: TGTGCCAGCAGCCGCATCCTCGTGAGTTCAACTGAAGCTTTCTTT. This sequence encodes CASSRILVSSTEAFF.